This T cell receptor beta chain was obtained from a study of blood T cells in healthy people across ages. Each donor was a healthy Caucasian individual from Russia, aged about 6 to 100. Germline V gene sequence: CDR1 SGHDN, CDR2 FVKESK. The CDR3 runs to 12 residues. Primers used in a second PCR of about 6 to 11 cycles were a sample-barcoded 5' primer and a J-beta primer mix. TCRdb re-analysed the 5' RACE reads in MiXCR, keeping a single row per CDR3 protein. The sample includes around 820,000 distinct CDR3 sequences, 25% of them seen just once. This clonotype was counted only a few times. A junction end diverges from the germline sequence, so it may reflect a read error. This same sample was also part of a study on T cells of mothers and their children.

This chain joins TRBV14 and TRBJ2-5; D is possibly TRBD2 (6 bases). Sample: blood. The sequence was obtained from a boy aged 10-17 years in good health. CDR3: CPSSLGGETQYF. As DNA, the CDR3 is TGTCCCAGCAGCCTCGGAGGGGAGACCCAGTACTTC.